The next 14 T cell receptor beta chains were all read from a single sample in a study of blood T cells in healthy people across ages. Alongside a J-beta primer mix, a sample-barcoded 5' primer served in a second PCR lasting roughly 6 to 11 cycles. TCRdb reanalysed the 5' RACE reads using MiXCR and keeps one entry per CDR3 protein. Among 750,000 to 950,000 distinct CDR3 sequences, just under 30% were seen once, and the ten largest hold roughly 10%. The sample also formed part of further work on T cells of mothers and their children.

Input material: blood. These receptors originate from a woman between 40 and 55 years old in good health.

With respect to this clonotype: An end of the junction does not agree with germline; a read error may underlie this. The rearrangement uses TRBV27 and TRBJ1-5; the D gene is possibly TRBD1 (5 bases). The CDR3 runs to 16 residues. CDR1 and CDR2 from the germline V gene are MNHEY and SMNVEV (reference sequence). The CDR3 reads CARSSRTPGSNRPQHF. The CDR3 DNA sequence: TGTGCCCGCAGCTCACGGACACCTGGGAGCAATCGGCCCCAGCATTTT.

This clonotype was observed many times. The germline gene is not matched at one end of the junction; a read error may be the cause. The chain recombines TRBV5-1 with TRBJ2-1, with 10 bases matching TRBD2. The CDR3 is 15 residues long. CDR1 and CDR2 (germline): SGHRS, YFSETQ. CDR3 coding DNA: TGTGCCAGCAGTCTAGCGGGGGAGACCTACAATGAGCAGTTCTTC. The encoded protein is CASSLAGETYNEQFF. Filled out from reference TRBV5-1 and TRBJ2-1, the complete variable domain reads KAGVTQTPRYLIKTRGQQVTLSCSPISGHRSVSWYQQTPGQGLQFLFEYFSETQRNKGNFPGRFSGRQFSNSRSEMNVSTLELGDSALYLCASSLAGETYNEQFFGPGTRLTVL.

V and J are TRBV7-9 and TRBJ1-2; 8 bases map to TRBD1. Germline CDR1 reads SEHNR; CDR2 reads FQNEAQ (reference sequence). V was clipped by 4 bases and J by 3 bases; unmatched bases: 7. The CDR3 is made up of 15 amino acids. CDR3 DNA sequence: TGTGCCAGCAGCTCCGATTCAGGGGGCCACTATGGCTACACCTTC. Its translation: CASSSDSGGHYGYTF.

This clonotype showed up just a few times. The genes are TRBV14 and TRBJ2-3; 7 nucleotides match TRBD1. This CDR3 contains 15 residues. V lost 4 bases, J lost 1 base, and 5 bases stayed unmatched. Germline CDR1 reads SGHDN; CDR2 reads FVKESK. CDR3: CASSLYGQGTDTQYF. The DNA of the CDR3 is TGTGCCAGCAGCCTTTATGGACAGGGCACAGATACGCAGTATTTT. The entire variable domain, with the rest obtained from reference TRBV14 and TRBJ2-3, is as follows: EAGVTQFPSHSVIEKGQTVTLRCDPISGHDNLYWYRRVMGKEIKFLLHFVKESKQDESGMPNNRFLAERTGGTYSTLKVQPAELEDSGVYFCASSLYGQGTDTQYFGPGTRLTVL.

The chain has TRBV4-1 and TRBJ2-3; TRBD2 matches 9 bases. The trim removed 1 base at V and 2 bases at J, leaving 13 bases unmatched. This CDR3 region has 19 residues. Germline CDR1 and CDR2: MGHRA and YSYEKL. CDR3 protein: CASSQVLGQRGEYTDTQYF. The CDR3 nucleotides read TGCGCCAGCAGCCAAGTTCTGGGACAGCGGGGGGAATACACAGATACGCAGTATTTT.

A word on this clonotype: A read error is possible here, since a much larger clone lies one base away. Written as DNA, the CDR3 is TGTGCCAGCGGATCGGGACTAGCCCTCGGCGAGCAGTTCTTC. It yields the protein CASGSGLALGEQFF. This rearrangement joins TRBV7-3 to TRBJ2-1; TRBD2 matches 9 bases. Germline CDR1 is SGHTA and CDR2 is FQGTGA. This CDR3 is built from 14 residues. V dropped 8 bases and J dropped 10; count of bases not matched to a gene: 12.

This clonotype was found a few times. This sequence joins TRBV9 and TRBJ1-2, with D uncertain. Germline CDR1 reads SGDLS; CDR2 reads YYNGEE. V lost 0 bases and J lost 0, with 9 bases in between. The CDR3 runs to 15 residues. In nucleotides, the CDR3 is TGTGCCAGCAGCGTAGCACGACACGCTAACTATGGCTACACCTTC. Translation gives CASSVARHANYGYTF.

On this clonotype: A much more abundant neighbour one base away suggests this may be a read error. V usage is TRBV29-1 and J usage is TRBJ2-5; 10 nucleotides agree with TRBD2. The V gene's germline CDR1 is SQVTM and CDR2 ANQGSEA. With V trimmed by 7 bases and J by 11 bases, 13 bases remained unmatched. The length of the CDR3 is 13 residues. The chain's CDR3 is CSASGTSVGEQYF. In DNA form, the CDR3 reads TGCAGCGCCTCCGGGACTAGCGTGGGTGAGCAGTACTTC. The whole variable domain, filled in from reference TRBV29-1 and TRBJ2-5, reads SAVISQKPSRDICQRGTSLTIQCQVDSQVTMMFWYRQQPGQSLTLIATANQGSEATYESGFVIDKFPISRPNLTFSTLTVSNMSPEDSSIYLCSASGTSVGEQYFGPGTRLLVL.

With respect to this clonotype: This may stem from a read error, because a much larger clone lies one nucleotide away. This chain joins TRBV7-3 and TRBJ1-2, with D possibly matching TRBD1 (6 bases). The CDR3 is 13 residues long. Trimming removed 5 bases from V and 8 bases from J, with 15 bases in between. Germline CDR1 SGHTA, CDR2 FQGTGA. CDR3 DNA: TGTGCCAGCAGCAGCCAGGGGAGGCGGGGCTACACCTTC. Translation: CASSSQGRRGYTF. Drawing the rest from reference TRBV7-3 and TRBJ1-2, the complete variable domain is GAGVSQTPSNKVTEKGKYVELRCDPISGHTALYWYRQSLGQGPEFLIYFQGTGAADDSGLPNDRFFAVRPEGSVSTLKIQRTERGDSAVYLCASSSQGRRGYTFGSGTRLTVV.

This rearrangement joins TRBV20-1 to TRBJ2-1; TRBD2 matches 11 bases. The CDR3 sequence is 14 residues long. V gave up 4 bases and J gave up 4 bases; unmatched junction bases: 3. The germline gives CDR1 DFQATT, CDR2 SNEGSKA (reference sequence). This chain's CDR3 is CSAKTSGMYNEQFF. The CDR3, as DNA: TGCAGTGCTAAGACTAGCGGGATGTACAATGAGCAGTTCTTC.

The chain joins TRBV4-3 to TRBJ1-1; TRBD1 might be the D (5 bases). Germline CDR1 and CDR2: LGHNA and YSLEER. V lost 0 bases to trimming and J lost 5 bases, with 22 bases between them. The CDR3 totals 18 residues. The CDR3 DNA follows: TGCGCCAGCAGCCAAGAGGTCACAGGCGGGACTAGGGTGACTGAAGCTTTCTTT. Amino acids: CASSQEVTGGTRVTEAFF.

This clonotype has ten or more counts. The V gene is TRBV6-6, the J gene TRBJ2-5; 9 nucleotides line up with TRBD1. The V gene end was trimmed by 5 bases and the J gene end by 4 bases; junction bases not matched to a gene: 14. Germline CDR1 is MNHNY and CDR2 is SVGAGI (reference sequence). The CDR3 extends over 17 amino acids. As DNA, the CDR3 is TGTGCCAGCAGTCAAGGAACCGGGACAGGGTTTTTAGAGACCCAGTACTTC. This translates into CASSQGTGTGFLETQYF.

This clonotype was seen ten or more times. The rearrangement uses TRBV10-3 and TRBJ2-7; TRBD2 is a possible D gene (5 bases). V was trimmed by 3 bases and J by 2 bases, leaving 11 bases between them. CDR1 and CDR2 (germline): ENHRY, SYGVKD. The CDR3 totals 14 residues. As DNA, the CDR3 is TGTGCCATCAGTGACCTAGCCCTAACCTACGAGCAGTACTTC. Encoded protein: CAISDLALTYEQYF.

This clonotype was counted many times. CDR3 bases: TGTGCCAGCAGCCCGACAGGAGGGGGAACAGATACGCAGTATTTT. Protein product: CASSPTGGGTDTQYF. The chain combines TRBV12-3 or TRBV12-4 with TRBJ2-3; D assignment may be TRBD1 or TRBD2 (6 bases each). V was clipped by 6 bases and J by 3 bases, with 16 bases between them. This CDR3 contains 15 residues.